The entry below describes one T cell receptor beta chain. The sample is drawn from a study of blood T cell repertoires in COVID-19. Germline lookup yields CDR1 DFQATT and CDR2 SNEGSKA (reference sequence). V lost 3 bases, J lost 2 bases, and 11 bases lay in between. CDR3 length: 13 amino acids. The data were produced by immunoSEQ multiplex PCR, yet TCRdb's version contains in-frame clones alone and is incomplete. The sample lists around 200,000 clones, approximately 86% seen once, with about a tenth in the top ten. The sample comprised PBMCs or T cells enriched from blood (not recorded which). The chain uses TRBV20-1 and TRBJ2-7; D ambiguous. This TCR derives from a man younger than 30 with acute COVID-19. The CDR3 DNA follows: TGCAGTGCTAGTGAAGCTAACGCCTACGAGCAGTACTTC. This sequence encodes CSASEANAYEQYF.